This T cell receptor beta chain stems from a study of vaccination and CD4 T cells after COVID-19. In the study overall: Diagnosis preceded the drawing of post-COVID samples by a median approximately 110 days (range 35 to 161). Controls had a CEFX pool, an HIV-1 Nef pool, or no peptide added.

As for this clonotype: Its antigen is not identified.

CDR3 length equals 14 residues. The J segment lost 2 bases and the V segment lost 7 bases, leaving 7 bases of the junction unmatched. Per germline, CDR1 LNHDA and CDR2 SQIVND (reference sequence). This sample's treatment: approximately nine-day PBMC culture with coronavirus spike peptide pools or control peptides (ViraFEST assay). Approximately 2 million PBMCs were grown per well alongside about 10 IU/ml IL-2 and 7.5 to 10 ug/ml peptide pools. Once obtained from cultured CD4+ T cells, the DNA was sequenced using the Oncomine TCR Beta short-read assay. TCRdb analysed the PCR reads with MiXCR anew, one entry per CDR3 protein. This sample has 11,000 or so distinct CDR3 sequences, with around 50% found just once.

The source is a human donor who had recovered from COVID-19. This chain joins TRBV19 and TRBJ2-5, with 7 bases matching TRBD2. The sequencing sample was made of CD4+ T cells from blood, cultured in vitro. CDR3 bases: TGTGCCAGTAAGGAACTAGCGCATCAAGAGACCCAGTACTTC. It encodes CASKELAHQETQYF.